This T cell receptor beta chain was obtained from a study of blood T cells in healthy people across ages. On this clonotype: What it binds is unknown. Possible read error: a much larger clone is one base away.

Staff drew roughly 10 milliliters of peripheral blood from each donor. Broader study findings: Researchers report that TCR beta diversity correlated strongly with naive T cell percentage. A greater number of naive CD4+ cells and higher diversity distinguished long-lived donors from aged donors.

Germline values: CDR1 SGHKS, CDR2 YYEKEE (reference sequence). Trimming stripped 2 bases from V and 7 bases from J, with 19 bases between. The CDR3 has 15 residues. Primers used in a second PCR of about 7 to 12 cycles were a sample-barcoded 5' primer and a J-beta primer mix. Template switching added a 12-random-nucleotide identifier to every cDNA molecule. TCRdb used MiXCR to reprocess the 5' RACE reads, holding one entry per CDR3 protein. The sample comprises around 1,500,000 distinct CDR3 sequences, 28% of which are singletons, and roughly 8.2% rests with the top ten. What was sequenced was blood. The receptor was isolated from a woman in her 30s in good health. The J gene is TRBJ2-7, the V gene TRBV5-5; the D gene is possibly TRBD1 (6 bases). CDR3: CASSLTRQAGNEQYF. The CDR3, as DNA: TGTGCCAGCAGCTTAACTAGACAGGCTGGGAATGAGCAGTACTTC.